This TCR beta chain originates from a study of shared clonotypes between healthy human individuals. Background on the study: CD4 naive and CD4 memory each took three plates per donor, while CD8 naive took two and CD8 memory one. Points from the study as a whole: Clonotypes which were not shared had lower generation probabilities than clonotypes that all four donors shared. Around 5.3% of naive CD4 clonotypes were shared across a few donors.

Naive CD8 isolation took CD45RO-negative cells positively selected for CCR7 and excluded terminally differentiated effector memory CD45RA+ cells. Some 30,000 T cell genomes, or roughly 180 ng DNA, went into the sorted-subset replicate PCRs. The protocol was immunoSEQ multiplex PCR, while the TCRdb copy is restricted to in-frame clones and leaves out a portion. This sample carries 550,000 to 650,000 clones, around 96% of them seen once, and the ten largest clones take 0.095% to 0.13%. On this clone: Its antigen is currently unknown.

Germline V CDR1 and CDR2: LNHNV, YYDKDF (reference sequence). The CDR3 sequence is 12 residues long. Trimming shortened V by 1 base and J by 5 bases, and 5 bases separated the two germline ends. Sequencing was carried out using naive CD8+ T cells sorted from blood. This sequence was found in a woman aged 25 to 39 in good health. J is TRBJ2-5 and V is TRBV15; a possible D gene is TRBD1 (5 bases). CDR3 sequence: CATSRAGETQYF. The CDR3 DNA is TGTGCCACCAGCAGAGCAGGGGAGACCCAGTACTTC.